The TCR beta chain described here comes from a study of technical replicates of blood from a few donors. V was pared by 4 bases and J by 7 bases, with 10 bases of the junction left unmatched. The germline gives CDR1 SGHAT, CDR2 FQNNGV. The CDR3 sequence is 17 residues long. The protocol was immunoSEQ multiplex PCR, while the TCRdb copy is restricted to in-frame clones and leaves out a portion. Of around 60,000 clones detected, 85% to 95% appear once; the ten largest clones hold approximately 4.5%. This sequence originates from a human donor in good health. Some clones in this sample may be carry-over from other donors' samples. Sequencing used PBMCs. The chain recombines TRBV11-2 with TRBJ2-1, with TRBD2 matching over 13 bases. The chain's CDR3 is CASSSLRTSGRGNEQFF. The DNA for the CDR3 is TGTGCCAGCAGCTCCCTTAGGACTAGCGGGAGAGGGAATGAGCAGTTCTTC.